The present T cell receptor beta chain was sequenced within a study of siplizumab effects on memory and regulatory T cells. Study findings and constraints: With siplizumab, cumulative frequency of CD4+ memory-derived alloreactive sequences dropped significantly.

Per-sample assaying covered 95,000 to 100,000 TCR templates. Using immunoSEQ multiplex PCR, the repertoire was profiled, and TCRdb retains in-frame clones only, with some absent. Among 90,000 to 110,000 clones listed, about 93% were seen once. Looked up from germline, CDR1 is SGHNT and CDR2 is YYREEE (reference sequence). The CDR3 totals 14 residues. V shed 6 bases and J shed 2 bases, with 11 bases lying between them. A remark on this clone: Its antigen is unknown.

The sequencing sample was made of CD4+ T cells sorted from blood. V gene TRBV5-4 combines with J gene TRBJ2-2; D not certain. The clonotype was recovered from a human donor in good health. CDR3 DNA sequence: TGTGCCAGCAACCCAGACCCTAACACCGGGGAGCTGTTTTTT. Translating it yields CASNPDPNTGELFF.